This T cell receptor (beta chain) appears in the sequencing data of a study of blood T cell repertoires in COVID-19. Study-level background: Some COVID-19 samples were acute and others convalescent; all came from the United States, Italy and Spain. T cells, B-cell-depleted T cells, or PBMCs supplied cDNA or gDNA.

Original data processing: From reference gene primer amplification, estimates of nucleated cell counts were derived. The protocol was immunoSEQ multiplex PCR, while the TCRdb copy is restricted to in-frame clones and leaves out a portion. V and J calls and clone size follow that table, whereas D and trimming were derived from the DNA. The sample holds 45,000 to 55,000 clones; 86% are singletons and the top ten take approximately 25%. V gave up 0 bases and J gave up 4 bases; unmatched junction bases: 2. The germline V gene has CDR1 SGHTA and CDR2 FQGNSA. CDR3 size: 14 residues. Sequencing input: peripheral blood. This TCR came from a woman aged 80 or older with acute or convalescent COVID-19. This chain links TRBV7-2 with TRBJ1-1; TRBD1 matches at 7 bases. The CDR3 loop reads CASSLAGGGTEAFF. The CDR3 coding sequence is TGTGCCAGCAGCTTAGCAGGGGGCGGCACTGAAGCTTTCTTT. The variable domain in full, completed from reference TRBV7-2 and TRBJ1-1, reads GAGVSQSPSNKVTEKGKDVELRCDPISGHTALYWYRQSLGQGLEFLIYFQGNSAPDKSGLPSDRFSAERTGGSVSTLTIQRTQQEDSAVYLCASSLAGGGTEAFFGQGTRLTVV.